One and the same sample provided the 11 T cell receptor beta chains below, sequenced in a study of T cell clonotyping in hematopoietic cell transplantation. Time point here: recipient sample about 28 days before transplant, after cytoreduction. Here immunoSEQ multiplex PCR was the method, and the copy in TCRdb shows in-frame clones only, minus some. The repertoire holds about 36,000 clones, 90% to 95% seen once, with around 1.5% in the top ten. The material was peripheral blood mononuclear cells, obtained before stem cell transplant. The receptors derive from a man in his forties with chronic myeloid leukemia. Some clones in this sample may be carry-over from other donors' samples.

The V gene is TRBV10-3, the J gene TRBJ2-6; 8 positions agree with TRBD1. V trimming: 9 bases; J trimming: 2 bases; junction bases outside the gene matches: 15. This CDR3 comprises 18 residues. Germline assignment: CDR1 ENHRY and CDR2 SYGVKD. CDR3 nucleotide sequence: TGTGCCATTGCTACCCGGGACAGGCGTTTTCCTGGGGCCAACGTCCTGACTTTC. Translating it yields CAIATRDRRFPGANVLTF.

This rearrangement joins TRBV6-5 to TRBJ2-2; either TRBD1 or TRBD2 may supply D (5 bases each). Germline values: CDR1 MNHEY, CDR2 SVGAGI. The CDR3 spans 13 residues. V dropped 8 bases and J dropped 3 bases, with 10 bases sitting between them. The CDR3 sequence is CASRDQYTGELFF. The CDR3 DNA reads TGTGCCAGCCGGGACCAATACACCGGGGAGCTGTTTTTT.

This clone was recorded only once. The chain uses TRBV5-1 and TRBJ2-3; D gene uncertain. The V end lost 4 bases, the J end lost 0 bases, and 9 bases lay between the germline ends. The CDR3 length is 14 residues. CDR1 is SGHRS and CDR2 is YFSETQ in the germline V gene. The CDR3 region has the DNA TGCGCCAGCAGCACGGACGGTAGCACAGATACGCAGTATTTT. This encodes CASSTDGSTDTQYF.

The chain carries TRBV11-2 and TRBJ2-3; D assignment may be TRBD1 or TRBD2 (5 bases each). CDR1 is SGHAT, CDR2 FQNNGV, per germline. Trimming left V 7 bases short and J 5 bases short, with 16 bases between. The CDR3 has 14 amino acids. CDR3 nucleotide sequence: TGTGCCAGCATACGACGAGGGGATGTAGATACGCAGTATTTT. Protein sequence: CASIRRGDVDTQYF.

The chain uses TRBV6-4 and TRBJ2-3, with D tentatively TRBD1 (5 bases). Germline lookup yields CDR1 MRHNA and CDR2 SNTAGT. The CDR3 length is 14 residues. Trimming stripped 2 bases from V and 2 bases from J, with 8 bases between. CDR3: CASSDPGNTDTQYF. CDR3 bases: TGTGCCAGCAGTGACCCAGGGAACACAGATACGCAGTATTTT.

This chain joins TRBV9 and TRBJ2-1; 8 bases line up with TRBD1. There are 15 residues in the CDR3. J lost 8 bases, V lost 4 bases, and 11 bases had no gene match. Germline CDR1 is SGDLS and CDR2 is YYNGEE. The CDR3: CASSSGQGFPHEQFF. The CDR3 DNA follows: TGTGCCAGCAGCTCAGGACAGGGTTTTCCCCATGAGCAGTTCTTC.

This sequence joins TRBV28 and TRBJ1-1, with D unclear. The CDR3 loop spans 12 amino acids. V was pared by 4 bases and J by 7 bases, with 10 bases between. Germline lookup yields CDR1 MDHEN and CDR2 SYDVKM. The CDR3 coding sequence is TGTGCCAGCAGTTATAAGGGAAATGAAGCTTTCTTT. The encoded protein is CASSYKGNEAFF.

V gene TRBV28 combines with J gene TRBJ1-6; D ambiguous. CDR3 size: 14 residues. The V end was cut by 8 bases, the J end by 6 bases, with 14 bases between. CDR1 is MDHEN and CDR2 is SYDVKM in the germline V gene. The CDR3 here is CASEPPGSNSPLHF. The CDR3 region has the DNA TGTGCCAGCGAGCCTCCGGGTTCTAATTCACCCCTCCACTTT.

This chain links TRBV29-1 with TRBJ1-2, with TRBD1 identical over 7 bases. Germline CDR1 and CDR2: SQVTM and ANQGSEA. This CDR3 has 22 amino acids. Trimming removed 0 bases from V and 2 bases from J; junction bases left unmatched: 27. CDR3 loop: CSVEDETTDPTTGRGGNYGYTF. CDR3 bases: TGCAGCGTTGAAGATGAAACCACCGATCCTACGACAGGGAGGGGAGGGAACTATGGCTACACCTTC.

The CDR3 region has the DNA TGTGCCAGCAGCCCCAGACTAGCGGAAACCGGGGAGCTGTTTTTT. Protein product: CASSPRLAETGELFF. This chain uses TRBV14 with TRBJ2-2, with 9 bases matching TRBD2. The CDR3 has 15 residues. V gave up 4 bases and J gave up 5 bases; unmatched junction bases: 5. CDR1 is SGHDN, CDR2 FVKESK, per germline.

This sequence joins TRBV29-1 and TRBJ2-7; D is uncertain. V shed 5 bases and J shed 3 bases, with 11 bases lying between them. The CDR3 length is 12 residues. Germline-derived CDR1 and CDR2 are SQVTM and ANQGSEA. CDR3: CSVSLPNYEQYF. Written as DNA, the CDR3 is TGCAGCGTTTCCCTACCGAACTACGAGCAGTACTTC.